Shown below are 16 T cell receptor beta chains from a single sample sequenced in a study of cytomegalovirus exposure and HLA in healthy donors. PCR used 60 Vbeta primers and 13 Jbeta primers. Method: immunoSEQ multiplex PCR; TCRdb's copy keeps in-frame clones and lacks some. The table includes approximately 140,000 clones, over 75% detected once. Sequencing was done on a sample of PBMCs. These receptors were collected from a man aged 40-49 years in good health and CMV-seronegative.

This clone occurred a few times. The chain is built from TRBV9 and TRBJ2-3, with 7 bases aligning to TRBD2. The V gene's germline CDR1 is SGDLS and CDR2 YYNGEE. J gave up 6 bases and V 2 bases, and 9 bases lay outside the gene matches. The CDR3 extends over 15 amino acids. The CDR3 is CASSVGTTVTDTQYF. In nucleotides, the CDR3 is TGTGCCAGCAGCGTCGGGACTACTGTTACCGATACGCAGTATTTT.

This clone was recorded a few times. This sequence joins TRBV6-4 and TRBJ1-5; D call uncertain. Deletions cut 5 bases from V and 6 bases from J, with 11 bases between. Germline V lookup: CDR1 MRHNA, CDR2 SNTAGT. The CDR3 length is 13 residues. Here the CDR3 DNA reads TGTGCCAGCAGTTGCCCCCCGGTTCAGCCCCAGCATTTT. Amino acids: CASSCPPVQPQHF.

The chain has TRBV6-1 and TRBJ2-5; D is unclear. The CDR3 consists of 16 residues. The V and J ends lost 1 base and 2 bases respectively, with 14 bases between them. CDR1 and CDR2 (germline): MNHNS, SASEGT. The CDR3 spells CASSEGHTLPQETQYF. CDR3 nucleotides: TGTGCCAGCAGTGAAGGACATACCCTGCCTCAAGAGACCCAGTACTTC.

This clone has a handful of counts. This chain connects TRBV11-3 to TRBJ1-1; D unresolved. V was clipped by 1 base and J by 3 bases, with 9 bases between them. This CDR3 region has 14 residues. Germline values: CDR1 SGHNT, CDR2 YENEEA. CDR3 protein: CASSLGTPDTEAFF. The CDR3, as DNA: TGTGCCAGCAGCTTAGGGACTCCGGACACTGAAGCTTTCTTT.

This clone was seen repeatedly, ten times or more. This chain connects TRBV15 to TRBJ2-7; tentative D call: TRBD1 (5 bases). The length of the CDR3 is 16 residues. V lost 0 bases and J lost 2, with 14 bases in between. Germline V lookup: CDR1 LNHNV, CDR2 YYDKDF (reference sequence). The CDR3 bases are TGTGCCACCAGCAGAGATCGGGCGGAACAGGCCTACGAGCAGTACTTC. Protein product: CATSRDRAEQAYEQYF.

This sequence joins TRBV7-2 and TRBJ1-5; 7 bases are shared with TRBD1. There are 14 residues in the CDR3. With V trimmed by 5 bases and J by 9 bases, 10 bases remained unmatched. Germline CDR1 and CDR2: SGHTA and FQGNSA. DNA for the CDR3: TGTGCCAGCAGCCATTCCAGGGGGAAATGGCCCCAGCATTTT. Amino acids: CASSHSRGKWPQHF.

The gene calls are TRBV7-2 and TRBJ1-4, with unresolved D. The germline gives CDR1 SGHTA, CDR2 FQGNSA. The CDR3 loop spans 13 amino acids. The germline V and J ends were trimmed by 5 bases and 0 bases, with 4 bases remaining between them. The CDR3 DNA follows: TGTGCCAGCAGCCCCGCAACTAATGAAAAACTGTTTTTT. As protein: CASSPATNEKLFF.

This sequence joins TRBV13 and TRBJ1-1; 9 nucleotides agree with TRBD1. V lost 0 bases, J lost 3 bases, and 5 bases stayed unmatched. The CDR3 consists of 16 residues. Germline values: CDR1 PRHDT, CDR2 FYEKMQ (reference sequence). Here the CDR3 DNA reads TGTGCCAGCAGCTTAGGCGGGACAGGGTTATACACTGAAGCTTTCTTT. It specifies CASSLGGTGLYTEAFF.

This chain connects TRBV5-1 to TRBJ2-7, with 11 positions matching TRBD1. V was clipped by 0 bases and J by 3 bases; unmatched bases: 2. Germline V CDR1 and CDR2: SGHRS, YFSETQ. This CDR3 is built from 15 residues. The CDR3 DNA sequence: TGCGCCAGCAGCTTGGTCGGGACAGGGGGCTACGAGCAGTACTTC. It encodes CASSLVGTGGYEQYF.

The chain is built from TRBV11-2 and TRBJ2-2, with 8 bases lining up with TRBD2. CDR1 and CDR2 (germline): SGHAT, FQNNGV. The CDR3 consists of 15 residues. The junction had 4 bases not matched to a gene; V was cut back by 0 bases and J by 7 bases. The CDR3 sequence: CASSLDRTSHGELFF. CDR3 nucleotide sequence: TGTGCCAGCAGCTTAGATAGGACTAGCCACGGGGAGCTGTTTTTT. The complete variable domain, with remaining parts taken from reference TRBV11-2 and TRBJ2-2, reads EAGVAQSPRYKIIEKRQSVAFWCNPISGHATLYWYQQILGQGPKLLIQFQNNGVVDDSQLPKDRFSAERLKGVDSTLKIQPAKLEDSAVYLCASSLDRTSHGELFFGEGSRLTVL.

The chain employs TRBV4-2 and TRBJ2-7, with 9 bases matching TRBD2. Germline assignment: CDR1 LGHNA and CDR2 YNFKEQ. This CDR3 has 18 residues. With 2 bases clipped from V and 4 bases from J, the junction kept 15 bases outside the gene matches. CDR3 sequence: CASSQQLGTSSMVYEQYF. The CDR3 bases are TGTGCCAGCAGCCAACAACTGGGGACTAGCTCTATGGTATACGAGCAGTACTTC.

The CDR3 protein is CASSLAAGSTDTQYF. The CDR3 DNA sequence: TGTGCCAGCAGCTTAGCAGCGGGGAGCACAGATACGCAGTATTTT. The chain links TRBV7-2 to TRBJ2-3; 7 bases are a match to TRBD2. Trimming removed 0 bases from V and 0 bases from J; junction bases left unmatched: 0. Per the germline V gene, CDR1 is SGHTA and CDR2 is FQGNSA. CDR3 length equals 15 residues.

This chain joins TRBV30 and TRBJ2-5, with TRBD1 as a possible D gene (5 bases). Germline V gives CDR1 GTSNPN, CDR2 SVGIG (reference sequence). V was pared by 2 bases and J by 0 bases, with 13 bases between. The CDR3 has 15 amino acids. Written as DNA, the CDR3 is TGTGCCTGGAGTCCTGGGGCTCGGTACCAAGAGACCCAGTACTTC. Its protein is CAWSPGARYQETQYF.

This chain connects TRBV6-6 to TRBJ1-1; D is possibly TRBD1 (6 bases). The CDR3 has 14 residues. Deletions cut 6 bases from V and 4 bases from J, with 15 bases between. The germline V gene encodes CDR1 MNHNY and CDR2 SVGAGI (reference sequence). Written as DNA, the CDR3 is TGTGCCAGCAGCCAACCAGGGGTTACCACTGAAGCTTTCTTT. Its translation: CASSQPGVTTEAFF.

CDR3 loop: CASSQGVGNEQYF. In nucleotides, the CDR3 is TGTGCCAGCAGTCAGGGGGTCGGGAACGAGCAGTACTTC. This chain connects TRBV25-1 to TRBJ2-7; 7 bases agree with TRBD1. The CDR3 runs 13 residues. Trimming cost V 5 bases and J 5 bases; bases outside gene matches: 6. In germline, CDR1 is MGHDK, CDR2 SYGVNS.

The V and J genes are TRBV18 and TRBJ1-5, with 10 nucleotides matching TRBD1. The CDR3 contains 17 residues. Germline values: CDR1 KGHSH, CDR2 LQKENI. With V trimmed by 2 bases and J by 2 bases, 6 bases remained unmatched. The CDR3 coding sequence is TGTGCCAGCTCACCAGGGACAGGGGATTATCGCAATCAGCCCCAGCATTTT. As protein: CASSPGTGDYRNQPQHF.